A single sample gave rise to the 12 T cell receptor beta chains below, sequenced in a study of T cells in localized non-small cell lung cancer. Profiled with immunoSEQ multiplex PCR; TCRdb holds only in-frame clones, not every one. The sample records around 1,500 clones, just over 35% being singletons. The specimen comprised normal lung tissue next to the tumor, sampled before any cancer treatment. The origin of the receptors is a woman aged 35-70 years with stage II lung adenocarcinoma.

This clone was found a few times. This chain links TRBV14 with TRBJ2-1; the D is unclear. V was trimmed by 0 bases and J by 0 bases, leaving 9 bases between them. CDR3 length: 16 residues. The germline CDR1 and CDR2 sequences are SGHDN and FVKESK. The CDR3 loop reads CASSQDPSDSYNEQFF. In nucleotides, the CDR3 is TGTGCCAGCAGCCAAGATCCCAGCGACTCCTACAATGAGCAGTTCTTC.

This clone came up a few times. This chain uses TRBV6-8 with TRBJ1-2, with D possibly matching TRBD1 (5 bases). The CDR3 loop spans 12 amino acids. The V gene lost 5 bases and the J gene lost 8 bases, with 12 bases spanning the gap. Germline V gene data show CDR1 as MNHGY and CDR2 as SAAAGT. The CDR3 nucleotides are TGTGCCAGCAGTGATTCGGGGCCCGGCTACACCTTC. This codes for CASSDSGPGYTF.

The chain employs TRBV11-3 and TRBJ2-4, with D perhaps matching TRBD2 (5 bases). CDR3 length equals 15 residues. Germline CDR1 reads SGHNT; CDR2 reads YENEEA. Trimming left V 1 base short and J 4 bases short, with 11 bases between. CDR3 DNA: TGTGCCAGCAGCTTAGGCGGGTTAAGAAAAAACATTCAGTACTTC. Residues: CASSLGGLRKNIQYF.

This clone was picked up a small number of times. V is TRBV11-3 and J is TRBJ2-1, with TRBD1 matching over 11 bases. Germline-derived CDR1 and CDR2 are SGHNT and YENEEA. This CDR3 comprises 17 residues. The V and J ends lost 3 bases and 5 bases, in that order; junction bases with no gene match: 9. The CDR3 DNA follows: TGTGCCAGCAGCTTCGCGGTCGGGACAGGGGGAAACAATGAGCAGTTCTTC. It specifies CASSFAVGTGGNNEQFF.

In its sample, this clone ranks as medium-sized. The chain has TRBV11-3 and TRBJ1-2, with 11 bases fitting TRBD1. Germline V CDR1 and CDR2: SGHNT, YENEEA. V lost 4 bases, J lost 6 bases, and 4 bases stayed unmatched. The CDR3 length is 14 residues. CDR3 sequence: CASSWTGGSDGYTF. The CDR3 DNA sequence: TGTGCCAGCAGCTGGACAGGGGGCTCGGATGGCTACACCTTC. The complete variable domain, with remaining parts taken from reference TRBV11-3 and TRBJ1-2, reads EAGVVQSPRYKIIEKKQPVAFWCNPISGHNTLYWYLQNLGQGPELLIRYENEEAVDDSQLPKDRFSAERLKGVDSTLKIQPAELGDSAVYLCASSWTGGSDGYTFGSGTRLTVV.

This clone was counted a few times. The chain joins TRBV5-1 to TRBJ2-1, with 15 bases aligning to TRBD2. The germline gives CDR1 SGHRS, CDR2 YFSETQ. Germline trimming cut 3 bases from V and 5 bases from J; bases unmatched to any gene: 0. The CDR3 contains 15 residues. The CDR3 here is CASSWTSGGDNEQFF. CDR3 nucleotides: TGCGCCAGCAGCTGGACTAGCGGGGGGGACAATGAGCAGTTCTTC.

This chain links TRBV6-8 with TRBJ1-2, with D possibly matching TRBD1 (6 bases). CDR3 length equals 15 residues. V shed 9 bases and J shed 3 bases, with 20 bases lying between them. Germline loops: CDR1 MNHGY, CDR2 SAAAGT. The DNA for the CDR3 is TGTGCCAGTACAACCGATCGGGGGGCGGACTATGGCTACACCTTC. Encoded protein: CASTTDRGADYGYTF.

The V gene is TRBV5-5, the J gene TRBJ2-5; unclear D gene. CDR3 length: 15 amino acids. Germline-derived CDR1 and CDR2 are SGHKS and YYEKEE (reference sequence). V lost 5 bases and J lost 4, with 18 bases in between. The CDR3 nucleotides read TGTGCCAGCAGTTATTCCCAAGGGATCGGAGAGACCCAGTACTTC. This sequence encodes CASSYSQGIGETQYF.

In its sample, this clone was seen a few times. The V and J genes are TRBV11-3 and TRBJ1-1, with 12 bases aligning to TRBD1. The V and J ends lost 5 bases and 5 bases, in that order; junction bases with no gene match: 6. The CDR3 spans 15 residues. CDR1 is SGHNT and CDR2 is YENEEA in the germline V gene. The CDR3 is CASSHGTGGRTEAFF. For the CDR3, the DNA is TGTGCCAGCAGCCACGGGACAGGGGGCCGGACTGAAGCTTTCTTT.

CDR3 coding DNA: TGTGCCAGCACAATTGGGATGGGGAAACATCAGCCCCAGCATTTT. Amino acids: CASTIGMGKHQPQHF. V usage is TRBV6-8 and J usage is TRBJ1-5; D uncertain. The V end lost 7 bases, the J end lost 5 bases, and 18 bases lay between the germline ends. Per germline, CDR1 MNHGY and CDR2 SAAAGT. The CDR3 spans 15 residues.

Only a few counts were recorded for this clone. V usage is TRBV6-8 and J usage is TRBJ1-1, with 7 bases matching TRBD1. Germline assignment: CDR1 MNHGY and CDR2 SAAAGT. Trimming cost V 7 bases and J 3 bases; bases outside gene matches: 11. The CDR3 spans 15 residues. The CDR3 loop reads CASNDRVNWDTEAFF. CDR3 nucleotide sequence: TGTGCCAGCAACGACAGGGTGAATTGGGACACTGAAGCTTTCTTT.

This clone appeared a few times. The chain has TRBV28 and TRBJ1-2; tentatively, D is TRBD1 (5 bases). This CDR3 is 12 amino acids long. V shed 2 bases and J shed 8 bases, with 9 bases lying between them. The germline V gene has CDR1 MDHEN and CDR2 SYDVKM. The CDR3 sequence is CASSLGGGGYTF. For the CDR3, the DNA is TGTGCCAGCAGTTTAGGGGGGGGAGGCTACACCTTC.